Listed here are 31 T cell receptor beta chains from one sample, sequenced in a study of early T cells in non-severe SARS-CoV-2 infection. TCRdb re-called the 5' RACE reads through MiXCR, storing one row per CDR3 protein. The sample holds under 70,000 distinct CDR3 sequences; 11% are singletons and the top ten take approximately 4.2%. Sequenced input: whole blood. Every receptor here comes from an adult who was a healthcare worker with PCR-confirmed SARS-CoV-2 infection or an uninfected control (not recorded which).

The V call is TRBV3-1, the J call TRBJ2-5; a possible D gene is TRBD2 (5 bases). Germline CDR1 LGHDT, CDR2 YNNKEL (reference sequence). The CDR3 loop spans 13 amino acids. Trimming took 3 bases from V and 5 from J, leaving 10 bases between them. The CDR3 reads CASSQLRGETQYF. The CDR3 DNA sequence: TGTGCCAGCAGCCAGCTACGAGGGGAGACCCAGTACTTC.

The chain has TRBV6-1 and TRBJ1-2; TRBD1 matches at 8 bases. CDR1 and CDR2 (germline): MNHNS, SASEGT. The ends lost 5 bases at V and 5 bases at J; junction bases unmatched: 4. The CDR3 totals 13 residues. The CDR3: CASSPGGAYGYTF. CDR3 bases: TGTGCCAGCAGTCCAGGGGGCGCTTATGGCTACACCTTC.

This clonotype was seen at least ten times. The chain carries TRBV6-1 and TRBJ1-6; possible D gene TRBD1, 6 bases. CDR3 length equals 16 residues. The ends were cut back, 0 bases at V and 9 bases at J, with 15 bases in the middle. Germline V gives CDR1 MNHNS, CDR2 SASEGT. The CDR3 here is CASSEAGQLRVSPLHF. CDR3 coding DNA: TGTGCCAGCAGTGAAGCTGGACAGCTTCGGGTTTCACCCCTCCACTTT.

CDR3 loop: CSVEDWAGSTDTQYF. In DNA form, the CDR3 reads TGCAGCGTTGAAGACTGGGCAGGGAGCACAGATACGCAGTATTTT. This sequence joins TRBV29-1 and TRBJ2-3, with a tentative D call TRBD1 (5 bases). CDR3 length equals 15 residues. The V end lost 0 bases, the J end lost 0 bases, and 10 bases lay between the germline ends. Germline V CDR1 and CDR2: SQVTM, ANQGSEA.

In DNA form, the CDR3 reads TGTGCCAGCAGTCCTGCCGGGACAGTTTCCTTGGAGCAGTACTTC. It encodes CASSPAGTVSLEQYF. The chain joins TRBV7-2 to TRBJ2-7; the match to TRBD1 covers 7 bases. J gave up 7 bases and V 6 bases, and 15 bases lay outside the gene matches. Germline V gene sequence: CDR1 SGHTA, CDR2 FQGNSA. The CDR3 has 15 residues.

The chain recombines TRBV7-9 with TRBJ2-1, with D uncertain. V was cut by 6 bases and J by 13 bases, with 19 bases left in between. The V gene's germline CDR1 is SEHNR and CDR2 FQNEAQ (reference sequence). The CDR3 runs to 13 residues. The CDR3 reads CASSPGVRRGQFF. CDR3 bases: TGTGCCAGCAGTCCAGGTGTTCGGCGCGGTCAGTTCTTC.

This clonotype was observed at least ten times. CDR3 protein: CASSAGTGYYEQYF. The CDR3 DNA sequence: TGTGCCAGCAGCGCCGGGACAGGATACTACGAGCAGTACTTC. The chain carries TRBV9 and TRBJ2-7; 8 bases line up with TRBD1. The CDR3 contains 14 residues. Looked up from germline, CDR1 is SGDLS and CDR2 is YYNGEE. The V and J ends lost 3 bases and 3 bases, in that order; junction bases with no gene match: 5. Supplemented by reference TRBV9 and TRBJ2-7, the full variable domain reads DSGVTQTPKHLITATGQRVTLRCSPRSGDLSVYWYQQSLDQGLQFLIQYYNGEERAKGNILERFSAQQFPDLHSELNLSSLELGDSALYFCASSAGTGYYEQYFGPGTRLTVT.

This clonotype was recorded many times. The CDR3 protein is CASSLRALGNTGELFF. The CDR3 coding sequence is TGTGCCAGCAGCTTAAGGGCTCTGGGGAACACCGGGGAGCTGTTTTTT. The V call is TRBV7-3, the J call TRBJ2-2; no reliable D call. V gave up 1 base and J gave up 1 base, with 10 bases separating them. Germline values: CDR1 SGHTA, CDR2 FQGTGA. There are 16 residues in the CDR3. The full variable domain, rest sourced from reference TRBV7-3 and TRBJ2-2, is GAGVSQTPSNKVTEKGKYVELRCDPISGHTALYWYRQSLGQGPEFLIYFQGTGAADDSGLPNDRFFAVRPEGSVSTLKIQRTERGDSAVYLCASSLRALGNTGELFFGEGSRLTVL.

This clonotype was picked up a small number of times. J is TRBJ2-3 and V is TRBV29-1, with TRBD2 identical over 8 bases. V was pared by 6 bases and J by 0 bases, with 8 bases of the junction left unmatched. The CDR3 spans 15 residues. Germline CDR1 is SQVTM and CDR2 is ANQGSEA. The CDR3 spells CSVETKRGSTDTQYF. The CDR3 region has the DNA TGCAGCGTCGAGACTAAGCGGGGGAGCACAGATACGCAGTATTTT.

The chain has TRBV7-9 and TRBJ2-7; possibly TRBD1 for D (6 bases). Trimming pared 4 bases from V and 5 bases from J, leaving 9 bases between. Germline V gives CDR1 SEHNR, CDR2 FQNEAQ (reference sequence). CDR3 length: 12 amino acids. The CDR3 DNA reads TGTGCCAGCAGCTCTACAGGGAACGAGCAGTACTTC. Protein: CASSSTGNEQYF.

This clonotype showed up many times. For the CDR3, the DNA is TGTGCCTGGAGTGTACGGGGGTACACCGGGGAGCTGTTTTTT. Translating it yields CAWSVRGYTGELFF. The gene calls are TRBV30 and TRBJ2-2, with D perhaps matching TRBD2 (6 bases). The germline CDR1 and CDR2 sequences are GTSNPN and SVGIG (reference sequence). The CDR3 consists of 14 residues. The V and J ends lost 0 bases and 3 bases respectively, with 8 bases between them.

The sample holds a few counts of this clonotype. This chain links TRBV12-3 or TRBV12-4 with TRBJ2-3; 14 bases are shared with TRBD2. After removal of 4 bases from V and 5 bases from J, the junction contained 5 bases not matched to a gene. The CDR3 length is 16 residues. CDR3 sequence: CASSWGLAGVLDTQYF. The CDR3 DNA sequence: TGTGCCAGCAGTTGGGGACTAGCGGGAGTGCTAGATACGCAGTATTTT.

This chain links TRBV29-1 with TRBJ1-2; D possibly corresponds to TRBD1 (5 bases). From germline, CDR1 is SQVTM and CDR2 ANQGSEA. V lost 2 bases and J lost 5, with 12 bases in between. The CDR3 covers 13 residues. The CDR3 coding sequence is TGCAGCGTTGAAATTCCGGGGCCTTATGGCTACACCTTC. It translates to CSVEIPGPYGYTF.

This clonotype has a count of ten or more. J is TRBJ1-3 and V is TRBV7-9; perhaps TRBD1 as D (6 bases). The V end was cut by 5 bases, the J end by 4 bases, with 12 bases between. The CDR3 is 14 amino acids. CDR1 SEHNR and CDR2 FQNEAQ come from the germline V gene (reference sequence). The CDR3 here is CASSPRGPGNTIYF. For the CDR3, the DNA is TGTGCCAGCAGCCCACGGGGGCCAGGAAACACCATATATTTT. Based on the CDR3 plus reference TRBV7-9 and TRBJ1-3, the full variable domain is DTGVSQNPRHKITKRGQNVTFRCDPISEHNRLYWYRQTLGQGPEFLTYFQNEAQLEKSRLLSDRFSAERPKGSFSTLEIQRTEQGDSAMYLCASSPRGPGNTIYFGEGSWLTVV.

In this sample, this clonotype turned up a few times. V gene TRBV4-1 combines with J gene TRBJ2-5; D remains ambiguous. With 4 bases removed from V and 5 bases from J, the gap between germline ends came to 17 bases. Per germline, CDR1 MGHRA and CDR2 YSYEKL. The CDR3 totals 15 residues. This chain's CDR3 is CASSRQDGNGETQYF. CDR3 DNA sequence: TGCGCCAGCAGCCGCCAAGACGGAAATGGGGAGACCCAGTACTTC.

This clonotype has a count of ten or more. The chain uses TRBV12-3 or TRBV12-4 and TRBJ2-7, with D possibly TRBD2 on 6 matching bases. The ends were cut back, 3 bases at V and 0 bases at J, with 12 bases in the middle. The CDR3 consists of 15 residues. This CDR3 is CASSFGGRSSYEQYF. The CDR3 nucleotides read TGTGCCAGCAGTTTCGGGGGACGCAGCTCCTACGAGCAGTACTTC.

This clonotype was observed many times. This rearrangement joins TRBV27 to TRBJ1-6; D gene uncertain. Looked up from germline, CDR1 is MNHEY and CDR2 is SMNVEV (reference sequence). This CDR3 spans 20 amino acids. The germline V and J ends were trimmed by 3 bases and 0 bases, with 21 bases remaining between them. For the CDR3, the DNA is TGTGCCAGCAGTTTGAGAGCGGGTATGGCGGTGAGCTCCTATAATTCACCCCTCCACTTT. Residues: CASSLRAGMAVSSYNSPLHF.

This clonotype was found a few times. This chain joins TRBV11-3 and TRBJ2-1; no clear D gene. V shed 1 base and J shed 12 bases, with 13 bases lying between them. Germline V CDR1 and CDR2: SGHNT, YENEEA. This CDR3 is built from 13 residues. This CDR3 reads CASSLVMASWQFF. The DNA of the CDR3 is TGTGCCAGCAGCTTAGTCATGGCTAGTTGGCAGTTCTTC.

This rearrangement joins TRBV3-1 to TRBJ2-6; D uncertain. Trimming cost V 1 base and J 10 bases, with 11 bases left between them. Germline CDR1 and CDR2: LGHDT and YNNKEL (reference sequence). This CDR3 has 14 residues. DNA for the CDR3: TGTGCCAGCAGCCAAGGGGTAATCCCTAACGTCCTGACTTTC. The encoded protein is CASSQGVIPNVLTF.

Regarding this clonotype: A read error may explain this, as a much larger clone is one base away. The chain has TRBV11-1 and TRBJ1-3; D is unclear. Per the germline V gene, CDR1 is SGHAT and CDR2 is FQDESV (reference sequence). This CDR3 is 15 amino acids long. The CDR3 DNA reads as TGTGCCAGCAGCCTGGACGGGCGCTCTGGAAACACCGTATATTTT. This encodes CASSLDGRSGNTVYF. The complete variable domain, with remaining parts taken from reference TRBV11-1 and TRBJ1-3, reads EAEVAQSPRYKITEKSQAVAFWCDPISGHATLYWYRQILGQGPELLVQFQDESVVDDSQLPKDRFSAERLKGVDSTLKIQPAELGDSAMYLCASSLDGRSGNTVYFGEGSWLTVV.

This clonotype has only a few counts. The chain employs TRBV9 and TRBJ2-1; tentative D call: TRBD1 (6 bases). The ends were cut back, 0 bases at V and 8 bases at J, with 15 bases in the middle. The CDR3 extends over 15 amino acids. CDR1 is SGDLS and CDR2 is YYNGEE in the germline V gene. This CDR3 reads CASSVGMGPGDEQFF. The CDR3 DNA follows: TGTGCCAGCAGCGTAGGTATGGGGCCAGGGGATGAGCAGTTCTTC.

For this clonotype: Mismatch with germline at one junction end may stem from a read error. The J gene is TRBJ2-5, the V gene TRBV7-2; D not certain. Germline V gene sequence: CDR1 SGHTA, CDR2 FQGNSA. The CDR3 consists of 13 residues. The CDR3 sequence: CASSFGRQGTQYF. For the CDR3, the DNA is TGTGCCAGCAGCTTCGGGCGGCAAGGGACCCAGTACTTC.

There are many counts of this clonotype. The chain employs TRBV29-1 and TRBJ2-5; TRBD1 matches at 8 bases. The CDR3 runs 14 residues. V gave up 4 bases and J gave up 5 bases; unmatched junction bases: 9. The germline gives CDR1 SQVTM, CDR2 ANQGSEA. CDR3 sequence reads: CSVAGAGGQETQYF. CDR3 DNA sequence: TGCAGCGTTGCAGGTGCAGGGGGCCAGGAGACCCAGTACTTC.

The CDR3 here is CASSQLALNTGELFF. The DNA for the CDR3 is TGCGCCAGCAGCCAACTAGCCTTAAACACCGGGGAGCTGTTTTTT. The chain couples TRBV4-1 to TRBJ2-2, with D perhaps TRBD2 (5 bases). This CDR3 is 15 amino acids long. Germline V lookup: CDR1 MGHRA, CDR2 YSYEKL. The V and J ends lost 2 bases and 2 bases respectively, with 9 bases between them.

This clonotype came up many times. The chain is built from TRBV12-3 or TRBV12-4 and TRBJ2-5; D uncertain. CDR3 size: 14 residues. Trimming left V 5 bases short and J 3 bases short, with 13 bases between. Written as DNA, the CDR3 is TGTGCCAGCAGTCCCCGGACCGGAGAAGAGACCCAGTACTTC. Translation: CASSPRTGEETQYF.

This clonotype showed up many times. V usage is TRBV5-1 and J usage is TRBJ1-5; TRBD1 agrees at 7 bases. Germline CDR1 reads SGHRS; CDR2 reads YFSETQ. This CDR3 has 15 amino acids. The V segment lost 4 bases and the J segment 3 bases; nucleotides outside the gene matches: 7. CDR3 protein: CASSLEGQINQPQHF. CDR3 coding DNA: TGCGCCAGCAGCCTGGAGGGACAGATCAATCAGCCCCAGCATTTT. Drawing the rest from reference TRBV5-1 and TRBJ1-5, the complete variable domain is KAGVTQTPRYLIKTRGQQVTLSCSPISGHRSVSWYQQTPGQGLQFLFEYFSETQRNKGNFPGRFSGRQFSNSRSEMNVSTLELGDSALYLCASSLEGQINQPQHFGDGTRLSIL.

This clonotype has at least ten counts. The V and J genes are TRBV4-1 and TRBJ1-1; D is unresolved. The CDR3 spans 14 residues. CDR1 is MGHRA and CDR2 is YSYEKL in the germline V gene. V lost 1 base, J lost 11 bases, and 17 bases lay in between. CDR3 nucleotide sequence: TGCGCCAGCAGCCAAGGTCCCCCTCCTGCTGGGGCTTTCTTT. It yields the protein CASSQGPPPAGAFF.

V is TRBV20-1 and J is TRBJ2-5; 10 nucleotides agree with TRBD2. Trimming removed 5 bases from V and 5 bases from J; junction bases left unmatched: 8. The CDR3 loop spans 14 amino acids. The germline V gene has CDR1 DFQATT and CDR2 SNEGSKA (reference sequence). The CDR3: CSAPLAGGRETQYF. Written as DNA, the CDR3 is TGCAGTGCTCCTTTAGCGGGGGGCAGGGAGACCCAGTACTTC.

This clonotype was found a few times. This chain joins TRBV6-5 and TRBJ2-7; the D call may be TRBD1 or TRBD2 (5 bases each). This CDR3 is 12 amino acids long. The germline V gene encodes CDR1 MNHEY and CDR2 SVGAGI. Trimming removed 8 bases at V and 4 bases at J, with 12 bases between. Here the CDR3 reads CASGTGAYEQYF. CDR3 DNA sequence: TGTGCCAGCGGGACCGGGGCTTACGAGCAGTACTTC.

The CDR3 DNA reads as TGTGCCAGCACCCCCGGTGGACTACTAGGGGTCCGGGAGCTGTTTTTT. Translating gives CASTPGGLLGVRELFF. V and J are TRBV12-3 or TRBV12-4 and TRBJ2-2, with D maybe TRBD2 (6 bases). CDR3 length: 16 amino acids. Trimming removed 7 bases at V and 9 bases at J, with 24 bases between.

This clonotype was seen at least ten times. The chain is built from TRBV6-2 or TRBV6-3 and TRBJ2-4; no reliable D call. Looked up from germline, CDR1 is MNHEY and CDR2 is SVGEGT. The CDR3 covers 13 residues. The ends were cut back, 4 bases at V and 6 bases at J, with 10 bases in the middle. The CDR3 reads CASSLSPPNIQYF. DNA for the CDR3: TGTGCCAGCAGTTTATCGCCGCCAAACATTCAGTACTTC.